These T cell receptor beta chains were read from a single sample in a study of blood T cell repertoires in COVID-19. The method was immunoSEQ multiplex PCR; TCRdb's version includes in-frame clones alone and lacks a portion of them. The sample consists of tens of thousands of clones, over 70% of them appearing once. Sequencing input: peripheral blood. These receptors originate from a woman aged 45-60 years with acute or convalescent COVID-19. Each CDR3 is given with its conserved first and last residue. D genes are given only for firm matches. Not all rows give a size; the values are once, few, many and, for expanded clones, a class.

cdr3_aa	cdr3_nt	d_call	v_call	j_call	clone_size
CASSDPGGRTEAFF	TGTGCCAGCAGTGATCCAGGGGGACGCACTGAAGCTTTCTTT	TRBD1	TRBV6-1	TRBJ1-1	NA
CASSFSSGDQPQHF	TGTGCCAGCAGCTTCAGTTCAGGGGACCAGCCCCAGCATTTT	NA	TRBV7-2	TRBJ1-5	NA
CASSWTGKEEKLFF	TGTGCCAGCAGCTGGACAGGAAAGGAGGAAAAACTGTTTTTT	TRBD1	TRBV7-9	TRBJ1-4	NA
CASSPTVVTRLAGQETQYF	TGTGCCAGCAGCCCAACAGTTGTGACGCGACTAGCGGGGCAAGAGACCCAGTACTTC	TRBD2	TRBV7-2	TRBJ2-5	NA
CASSLGGLQYF	TGTGCCAGCAGTTTAGGAGGTTTACAGTACTTC	NA	TRBV12-3/TRBV12-4	TRBJ2-7	NA
CASSSRGGTGGDEQFF	TGTGCCAGCAGCTCCCGAGGAGGGACAGGGGGAGATGAGCAGTTCTTC	TRBD1	TRBV5-6	TRBJ2-1	NA
CASSGRGANTGELFF	TGCGCCAGCAGCGGGAGAGGCGCGAACACCGGGGAGCTGTTTTTT	NA	TRBV5-1	TRBJ2-2	few
CASSVNRGFSQETQYF	TGTGCCAGCAGCGTGAACAGGGGGTTCAGCCAAGAGACCCAGTACTTC	TRBD1	TRBV9	TRBJ2-5	NA
CASSLDESGELFF	TGTGCCAGCAGTTTAGACGAGAGCGGGGAGCTGTTTTTT	NA	TRBV12-3/TRBV12-4	TRBJ2-2	NA
CASRKDRGQSPLHF	TGCGCCAGCAGAAAGGACAGGGGGCAATCACCCCTCCACTTT	TRBD1	TRBV5-1	TRBJ1-6	NA
CASSFNQGLTYEQYF	TGTGCCAGCAGCTTTAATCAGGGCCTGACCTACGAGCAGTACTTC	NA	TRBV11-2	TRBJ2-7	NA
CASSVGTVPHQETQYF	TGTGCCAGCAGCGTGGGGACAGTGCCCCACCAAGAGACCCAGTACTTC	TRBD1	TRBV9	TRBJ2-5	few
CASSLILAAGDTQYF	TGTGCCAGCAGCTTAATACTAGCCGCCGGGGATACGCAGTATTTT	NA	TRBV7-8	TRBJ2-3	NA
CASRALLQGSYEQYF	TGTGCCAGCAGGGCCCTCCTACAGGGATCCTACGAGCAGTACTTC	NA	TRBV6-5	TRBJ2-7	NA
CASSSPGQLNSPLHF	TGTGCCAGCAGCTCCCCCGGACAGTTGAATTCACCCCTCCACTTT	NA	TRBV7-8	TRBJ1-6	few
CASSQSGPRGLSYTF	TGTGCCAGCAGCCAATCCGGGCCAAGGGGGCTTAGCTACACCTTC	TRBD1	TRBV16	TRBJ1-2	NA
CASSILDSYGYTF	NA	NA	TRBV28	TRBJ1-2	NA
CAIGTGEYYGYTF	TGTGCCATCGGGACAGGGGAGTACTATGGCTACACCTTC	TRBD1	TRBV10-3	TRBJ1-2	NA
CASQGDNQPQHF	TGTGCCTCTCAGGGGGACAATCAGCCCCAGCATTTT	TRBD1	TRBV28	TRBJ1-5	NA
CASSRDRGLDTQYF	TGTGCCAGCAGCCGGGACAGGGGGCTGGATACGCAGTATTTT	TRBD1	TRBV5-4	TRBJ2-3	NA
CASSLIARLGTSGGPSSYNEQFF	TGTGCCAGCAGCTTAATTGCCAGATTGGGGACTAGCGGGGGCCCGAGCTCCTACAATGAGCAGTTCTTC	TRBD2	TRBV7-3	TRBJ2-1	NA
CASSLGALADISYNEQFF	TGTGCCAGCAGCTTGGGGGCTCTAGCGGACATCTCCTACAATGAGCAGTTCTTC	TRBD2	TRBV5-6	TRBJ2-1	NA
CASSQDLANQETQYF	TGCGCCAGCAGCCAAGATCTAGCAAATCAAGAGACCCAGTACTTC	NA	TRBV4-1	TRBJ2-5	NA
CASSQEVVAGEEETQYF	TGTGCCAGCAGCCAAGAGGTTGTAGCGGGGGAAGAAGAGACCCAGTACTTC	TRBD2	TRBV3-1/TRBV3-2	TRBJ2-5	NA
CASSLAGTYEQYF	TGTGCCAGCAGCTTAGCGGGCACCTACGAGCAGTACTTC	NA	TRBV7-8	TRBJ2-7	NA
CASSSRTGGGHSPLHF	TGTGCCAGCAGCTCCCGGACAGGGGGCGGACATTCACCCCTCCACTTT	TRBD1	TRBV7-8	TRBJ1-6	NA
CASSSTGSTYGYTF	TGTGCCAGCAGTTCCACCGGGAGCACCTATGGCTACACCTTC	NA	TRBV6-5	TRBJ1-2	NA
CASSLGRAQGWNEQFF	TGCGCCAGCAGCCTTGGAAGAGCACAGGGGTGGAATGAGCAGTTCTTC	TRBD1	TRBV4-3	TRBJ2-1	NA
CASSEPTGLGAKNIQYF	TGTGCCAGCAGCGAACCGACAGGCCTGGGAGCCAAAAACATTCAGTACTTC	NA	TRBV2	TRBJ2-4	NA
CASSARQGDTEAFF	TGTGCCAGCAGCGCAAGACAGGGAGACACTGAAGCTTTCTTT	TRBD1	TRBV2	TRBJ1-1	once
CASSFTGTQAGYTF	TGTGCCAGCAGTTTTACCGGGACTCAGGCTGGCTACACCTTC	NA	TRBV5-4	TRBJ1-2	many
CAISRDSISGNTIYF	TGTGCCATCAGTAGGGACAGTATCTCTGGAAACACCATATATTTT	TRBD1	TRBV10-3	TRBJ1-3	NA
CASSLSGTERSPLHF	TGTGCCAGCAGCTTATCCGGGACAGAAAGGTCACCCCTCCACTTT	TRBD1	TRBV7-8	TRBJ1-6	once
CSASDAAGPKEKLFF	TGCAGTGCTAGTGATGCCGCGGGGCCGAAGGAAAAACTGTTTTTT	NA	TRBV20-1	TRBJ1-4	NA
CAWIQGPGGTIYF	TGTGCCTGGATTCAGGGACCCGGGGGCACCATATATTTT	NA	TRBV30	TRBJ1-3	NA
CASSIDSGQGPGRGYTF	TGTGCCAGTAGTATTGACTCGGGACAGGGGCCCGGGCGAGGCTACACCTTC	TRBD1	TRBV19	TRBJ1-2	NA
CASSLDNENYGYTF	TGTGCCAGCAGCTTAGATAACGAGAACTATGGCTACACCTTC	NA	TRBV7-2	TRBJ1-2	NA
CASSLRETSSSGANVLTF	TGTGCCAGCAGTCTCAGGGAAACGTCGAGCTCTGGGGCCAACGTCCTGACTTTC	NA	TRBV2	TRBJ2-6	few
CASSRDRGPYEQYF	TGTGCCAGCAGCAGGGACAGGGGGCCCTACGAGCAGTACTTC	TRBD1	TRBV5-5	TRBJ2-7	NA
CASSPSSGGSEKTQYF	TGTGCCAGCTCACCATCTAGCGGGGGCTCCGAGAAGACCCAGTACTTC	TRBD2	TRBV18	TRBJ2-5	NA
CASTDRGNNQPQHF	TGTGCCAGCACCGACAGGGGTAACAATCAGCCCCAGCATTTT	TRBD1	TRBV6-6	TRBJ1-5	NA
CASSSSGTGVSSPLHF	TGTGCCAGCTCATCCTCCGGGACAGGGGTCTCATCACCCCTCCACTTT	TRBD1	TRBV18	TRBJ1-6	NA
CASSGTDNSPLHF	TGTGCCAGCAGCGGGACAGATAATTCACCCCTCCACTTT	NA	TRBV9	TRBJ1-6	NA
CASSPTGPLSYEQYF	TGTGCCAGCAGTCCTACAGGGCCCCTCTCCTACGAGCAGTACTTC	NA	TRBV28	TRBJ2-7	once
CASSPGQSPMSRNEKLFF	TGTGCCAGCAGCCCAGGACAGAGCCCCATGAGCCGAAATGAAAAACTGTTTTTT	NA	TRBV5-8	TRBJ1-4	NA
CASSPRAGTYGYTF	TGTGCCAGCAGCCCCCGAGCAGGGACATATGGCTACACCTTC	NA	TRBV4-2	TRBJ1-2	NA